Reported below is one TCR beta chain. The antigen is not known. This sample stems from a study of PD-1 blockade in classical Hodgkin lymphoma. The study, taken as a whole, reports: Lower baseline TCR diversity was reported for newly diagnosed patients than for healthy donors. Why the repertoires differ is still unclear, perhaps disease activity or prior therapy.

The CDR3 has 13 residues. Germline CDR1 SGHTA, CDR2 FQGNSA. Trimming at V came to 3 bases and at J to 1 base, leaving 0 bases not matched to a gene. As to time point: newly diagnosed, previously untreated cHL patient sample. It was PBMCs in newly diagnosed, untreated classical Hodgkin lymphoma that served as comparison. Only in-frame clones appear in the TCRdb table, and some are missing; sequencing was by immunoSEQ multiplex PCR. The sample carries fewer than 40,000 clones, 94% recorded once. The sample taken for sequencing was peripheral blood mononuclear cells (PBMCs). The chain joins TRBV7-2 to TRBJ2-7; TRBD1 aligns across 7 bases. The receptor was derived from a human donor with classical Hodgkin lymphoma. The CDR3 coding sequence is TGTGCCAGCAGCTTCAGGGGGTCCTACGAGCAGTACTTC. This encodes CASSFRGSYEQYF. The variable domain in full, completed from reference TRBV7-2 and TRBJ2-7, reads GAGVSQSPSNKVTEKGKDVELRCDPISGHTALYWYRQSLGQGLEFLIYFQGNSAPDKSGLPSDRFSAERTGGSVSTLTIQRTQQEDSAVYLCASSFRGSYEQYFGPGTRLTVT.